The 25 T cell receptor beta chains given below trace back to one sample, sequenced in a study of blood T cell repertoires in COVID-19. The table came from immunoSEQ multiplex PCR; TCRdb's copy has only in-frame clones and leaves some out. The repertoire holds hundreds of thousands of clones, with roughly 87% as singletons. Sample: peripheral blood. The receptors come from a man aged 18 to 35 with COVID-19, enrolled during active disease.

This rearrangement joins TRBV30 to TRBJ2-7; TRBD2 matches at 12 bases. The length of the CDR3 is 15 residues. Per germline, CDR1 GTSNPN and CDR2 SVGIG (reference sequence). V dropped 5 bases and J dropped 0; count of bases not matched to a gene: 5. The CDR3 spells CAWVRTSGISYEQYF. Here the CDR3 DNA reads TGTGCCTGGGTCCGGACTAGCGGGATCTCCTACGAGCAGTACTTC.

The chain combines TRBV6-5 with TRBJ1-1; no clear D gene. Per germline, CDR1 MNHEY and CDR2 SVGAGI. The CDR3 loop spans 13 amino acids. Trimming took 6 bases from V and 5 from J, leaving 13 bases between them. In DNA, the CDR3 is TGTGCCAGCAGCGGGTATCGAAGGACTGAAGCTTTCTTT. It codes for CASSGYRRTEAFF.

V usage is TRBV5-4 and J usage is TRBJ2-2, with 7 bases identical to TRBD1. This CDR3 is built from 15 residues. Germline trimming cut 4 bases from V and 7 bases from J; bases unmatched to any gene: 10. Looked up from germline, CDR1 is SGHNT and CDR2 is YYREEE (reference sequence). The chain's CDR3 is CASSPRDSKVGELFF. Here the CDR3 DNA reads TGTGCCAGCAGCCCTCGGGACAGTAAGGTCGGGGAGCTGTTTTTT. The variable domain in full, with the rest retrieved from reference TRBV5-4 and TRBJ2-2, is ETGVTQSPTHLIKTRGQQVTLRCSSQSGHNTVSWYQQALGQGPQFIFQYYREEENGRGNFPPRFSGLQFPNYSSELNVNALELDDSALYLCASSPRDSKVGELFFGEGSRLTVL.

The chain is built from TRBV6-2 or TRBV6-3 and TRBJ1-2, with 9 nucleotides matching TRBD1. With 3 bases clipped from V and 3 bases from J, the junction kept 8 bases outside the gene matches. CDR1 and CDR2 (germline): MNHEY, SVGEGT. There are 16 residues in the CDR3. The chain's CDR3 is CASSYPHRDRDYGYTF. CDR3 sequence (DNA): TGTGCCAGCAGTTATCCGCACCGGGACAGGGACTATGGCTACACCTTC.

V usage is TRBV3-1 (or the pseudogene TRBV3-2) and J usage is TRBJ1-5; 8 nucleotides agree with TRBD1. The junction had 14 bases not matched to a gene; V was cut back by 1 base and J by 3 bases. The CDR3 extends over 19 amino acids. Germline V gene data show CDR1 as LGHDT and CDR2 as YNNKEL (reference sequence). CDR3 region: CASSQGLTGDASSNQPQHF. CDR3 nucleotides: TGTGCCAGCAGCCAAGGACTGACAGGGGACGCGAGTTCCAATCAGCCCCAGCATTTT.

The genes are TRBV2 and TRBJ1-3, with D uncertain. V lost 3 bases and J 0 bases, leaving 6 bases between the germline ends. The CDR3 loop spans 14 amino acids. The germline CDR1 and CDR2 sequences are SNHLY and FYNNEI. In DNA, the CDR3 is TGTGCCAGCAGTGACAGGTTCTCTGGAAACACCATATATTTT. Translation gives CASSDRFSGNTIYF.

The J gene is TRBJ2-7, the V gene TRBV12-3 or TRBV12-4; TRBD2 matches 10 bases. V lost 7 bases, J lost 7 bases, and 7 bases stayed unmatched. The length of the CDR3 is 13 residues. The CDR3 DNA reads as TGTGCCAGCAAGCCTAGCGGGGGTGAAGAGCAGTACTTC. Protein sequence: CASKPSGGEEQYF.

This chain links TRBV11-2 with TRBJ2-5; 14 bases line up with TRBD2. Germline V gene sequence: CDR1 SGHAT, CDR2 FQNNGV. The CDR3 contains 18 residues. Trimming removed 5 bases from V and 0 bases from J; junction bases left unmatched: 8. CDR3 coding DNA: TGTGCCAGCAGCCGCGGACTAGCGGGGGGTTCGTACCAAGAGACCCAGTACTTC. Translation: CASSRGLAGGSYQETQYF.

The chain employs TRBV19 and TRBJ2-3; no definite D call. The CDR3 length is 14 residues. Between the trimmed V and J ends, which lost 7 bases and 6 bases, there was a span of 17 bases. Germline CDR1 reads LNHDA; CDR2 reads SQIVND (reference sequence). CDR3 sequence (DNA): TGTGCCAGTACCCGGAGAGGTTCTGGCGATACGCAGTATTTT. Protein: CASTRRGSGDTQYF.

The rearrangement links TRBV5-1 to TRBJ2-1; tentatively, D is TRBD2 (6 bases). Germline assignment: CDR1 SGHRS and CDR2 YFSETQ. With 2 bases removed from V and 6 bases from J, the gap between germline ends came to 15 bases. The CDR3 runs 15 residues. Here the CDR3 DNA reads TGCGCCAGCAGCTTCGCGGGGACGCCCTTCAATGAGCAGTTCTTC. This codes for CASSFAGTPFNEQFF.

This clone has a single count. The chain employs TRBV7-9 and TRBJ2-2, with a weak D call TRBD1 (6 bases). The germline V gene encodes CDR1 SEHNR and CDR2 FQNEAQ (reference sequence). CDR3 length: 17 residues. V dropped 6 bases and J dropped 1 base, with 18 bases sitting between them. CDR3 in DNA: TGTGCCAGCAGGTTCTGGCCCACGACAGGGAACACCGGGGAGCTGTTTTTT. This encodes CASRFWPTTGNTGELFF.

Only one count was recorded for this clone. This specimen includes other DNA sequences encoding the same CDR3. This rearrangement joins TRBV18 to TRBJ2-7; D gene ambiguous. The CDR3 spans 14 residues. Trimming removed 0 bases at V and 0 bases at J, with 6 bases between. CDR1 is KGHSH, CDR2 LQKENI, per germline. CDR3 DNA sequence: TGTGCCAGCTCACCACCCGCAGGCTCCTACGAGCAGTACTTC. Translating it yields CASSPPAGSYEQYF.

The CDR3 sequence is CAWRGLTADEQFF. The CDR3, as DNA: TGTGCCTGGAGGGGGCTCACGGCGGATGAGCAGTTCTTC. The chain has TRBV30 and TRBJ2-1; D may be TRBD1 (5 bases). Germline values: CDR1 GTSNPN, CDR2 SVGIG (reference sequence). V lost 3 bases and J lost 8, with 14 bases in between. This CDR3 comprises 13 residues.

For the CDR3, the DNA is TGTGCCAGCAGCGCACTAGCGGGGGGGACGAATGAGCAGTTCTTC. This gives the protein CASSALAGGTNEQFF. The V call is TRBV9, the J call TRBJ2-1; 13 bases are shared with TRBD2. CDR1 is SGDLS and CDR2 is YYNGEE in the germline V gene. The CDR3 totals 15 residues. V lost 3 bases, J lost 7 bases, and 4 bases stayed unmatched.

On this clone: Other DNA sequences from this sample encode an identical CDR3 as well. The rearrangement uses TRBV19 and TRBJ2-1, with D uncertain. V lost 3 bases and J 7 bases, leaving 7 bases between the germline ends. CDR1 is LNHDA and CDR2 is SQIVND in the germline V gene (reference sequence). This CDR3 is built from 12 residues. The CDR3 nucleotides are TGTGCCAGTAGTATTCTCGGGAATGAGCAGTTCTTC. It codes for CASSILGNEQFF.

This clone came up once. The chain is built from TRBV28 and TRBJ2-6, with 8 positions matching TRBD1. V lost 5 bases, J lost 3 bases, and 6 bases stayed unmatched. This CDR3 has 16 amino acids. Looked up from germline, CDR1 is MDHEN and CDR2 is SYDVKM. The CDR3 here is CASSPPGQVGANVLTF. In DNA form, the CDR3 reads TGTGCCAGCAGTCCCCCGGGACAGGTTGGGGCCAACGTCCTGACTTTC.

The chain is built from TRBV4-1 and TRBJ1-2; possibly TRBD1 for D (5 bases). In germline, CDR1 is MGHRA, CDR2 YSYEKL. The CDR3 runs to 13 residues. Trimming removed 4 bases at V and 6 bases at J, with 12 bases between. The CDR3 nucleotides are TGCGCCAGCAGCCTTATGTGGGGGGATGGCTACACCTTC. Translation: CASSLMWGDGYTF.

The chain employs TRBV28 and TRBJ1-2, with 7 positions matching TRBD1. Losses at the gene ends were 2 bases for V and 5 bases for J; bases not matched to a gene: 8. Germline values: CDR1 MDHEN, CDR2 SYDVKM. This CDR3 is built from 15 residues. CDR3 loop: CASSLGRGRGYGYTF. The CDR3 bases are TGTGCCAGCAGTTTAGGTCGGGGCAGGGGGTATGGCTACACCTTC.

The genes are TRBV25-1 and TRBJ2-1; maybe TRBD1 (6 bases). This CDR3 comprises 14 residues. Germline V lookup: CDR1 MGHDK, CDR2 SYGVNS. Trimming removed 3 bases from V and 2 bases from J, with 8 bases in between. The CDR3 loop is CASSDRGPYNEQFF. The CDR3 region has the DNA TGTGCCAGCAGTGACAGGGGACCCTACAATGAGCAGTTCTTC.

The chain joins TRBV9 to TRBJ2-3; 11 nucleotides match TRBD2. Per the germline V gene, CDR1 is SGDLS and CDR2 is YYNGEE. The CDR3 extends over 16 amino acids. V shed 0 bases, J shed 6 bases, and the junction held 6 bases outside the gene matches. CDR3 bases: TGTGCCAGCAGCGTAGGTCTAGCGGGAGGAAGGGATACGCAGTATTTT. Translating gives CASSVGLAGGRDTQYF.

This chain joins TRBV7-2 and TRBJ2-5; 9 bases are a match to TRBD2. Germline V gives CDR1 SGHTA, CDR2 FQGNSA. The CDR3 is made up of 16 amino acids. V lost 1 base, J lost 3 bases, and 6 bases stayed unmatched. The CDR3 bases are TGTGCCAGCAGCTTAGAAGGCGGGGGGGTAAAAGAGACCCAGTACTTC. Translating gives CASSLEGGGVKETQYF.

The CDR3 here is CASGTRYEQYF. As DNA, the CDR3 is TGTGCCAGCGGTACACGCTACGAGCAGTACTTC. The chain combines TRBV2 with TRBJ2-7, with D hard to call. The V gene lost 8 bases and the J gene lost 3 bases, with 8 bases spanning the gap. The CDR3 totals 11 residues. Per the germline V gene, CDR1 is SNHLY and CDR2 is FYNNEI.

V usage is TRBV30 and J usage is TRBJ1-1; 8 bases map to TRBD1. J lost 5 bases, V lost 4 bases, and 12 bases had no gene match. The CDR3 length is 15 residues. Germline CDR1 reads GTSNPN; CDR2 reads SVGIG (reference sequence). CDR3 in amino acids: CAWNTLGQGRTEAFF. The CDR3 coding sequence is TGTGCCTGGAACACTCTCGGACAGGGAAGGACTGAAGCTTTCTTT. Full variable domain (remainder filled in from reference TRBV30 and TRBJ1-1): SQTIHQWPATLVQPVGSPLSLECTVEGTSNPNLYWYRQAAGRGLQLLFYSVGIGQISSEVPQNLSASRPQDRQFILSSKKLLLSDSGFYLCAWNTLGQGRTEAFFGQGTRLTVV.

The V gene is TRBV2, the J gene TRBJ2-3, with 9 positions matching TRBD1. The CDR3 runs to 15 residues. CDR1 SNHLY and CDR2 FYNNEI come from the germline V gene. V trimming: 7 bases; J trimming: 2 bases; junction bases outside the gene matches: 7. The CDR3 region is CASTRDREITDTQYF. The DNA for the CDR3 is TGTGCCAGCACCAGGGACAGGGAGATCACAGATACGCAGTATTTT.

The chain links TRBV6-5 to TRBJ1-5; TRBD1 agrees at 7 bases. CDR1 MNHEY and CDR2 SVGAGI come from the germline V gene. The CDR3 length is 14 residues. J gave up 5 bases and V 6 bases, and 7 bases lay outside the gene matches. The CDR3 DNA follows: TGTGCCAGCAGCCGTGGCCAGGGGGATCAGCCCCAGCATTTT. Encoded protein: CASSRGQGDQPQHF.